The 22 T cell receptor beta chains below come from one sample, sequenced in a study of human T cells and chemical hapten exposure. TCRdb reprocessed the RACE reads via MiXCR and lists one record per CDR3 protein. The sample lists around 380,000 distinct CDR3 sequences, roughly 4.8% occurring once. Time point defined: patch test 1, 2 weeks after DPC sensitization. Indicated treatment: therapeutic diphenylcyclopropenone sensitization with weekly scalp DPC. The sequencing used whole blood, collected in connection with sensitization to the hapten diphenylcyclopropenone (DPC). The receptors were gathered from a woman between 45 and 60 years old with alopecia areata. Some clones in this sample may be carry-over from other donors' samples.

The chain links TRBV5-6 to TRBJ1-5; D is unresolved. Germline lookup yields CDR1 SGHDT and CDR2 YYEEEE. V lost 1 base to trimming and J lost 6 bases, with 8 bases between them. The CDR3 loop spans 13 amino acids. The CDR3 loop is CASSLLEGQPQHF. In nucleotides, the CDR3 is TGTGCCAGCAGCTTGTTGGAGGGTCAGCCCCAGCATTTT. The full variable domain, with the rest looked up from reference TRBV5-6 and TRBJ1-5, is DAGVTQSPTHLIKTRGQQVTLRCSPKSGHDTVSWYQQALGQGPQFIFQYYEEEERQRGNFPDRFSGHQFPNYSSELNVNALLLGDSALYLCASSLLEGQPQHFGDGTRLSIL.

CDR3 in amino acids: CASSLSRTDSNQPQHF. CDR3 DNA sequence: TGTGCCAGCAGTTTAAGTAGGACGGATAGCAATCAGCCCCAGCATTTT. This rearrangement joins TRBV12-3 or TRBV12-4 to TRBJ1-5; D ambiguous. The CDR3 has 16 amino acids. The germline V and J ends were trimmed by 2 bases and 0 bases, with 11 bases remaining between them.

This clonotype occurred many times. The chain joins TRBV24-1 to TRBJ2-3; TRBD1 agrees at 8 bases. There are 17 residues in the CDR3. The ends lost 3 bases at V and 4 bases at J; junction bases unmatched: 11. Germline V lookup: CDR1 KGHDR, CDR2 SFDVKD. The CDR3 bases are TGTGCCACCAGTGATGGAACCGGGACAGGCCGCGCAGATACGCAGTATTTT. Amino acid sequence: CATSDGTGTGRADTQYF.

This sequence joins TRBV24-1 and TRBJ2-1, with a weak D call TRBD1 (6 bases). The CDR3 spans 14 residues. V shed 2 bases and J shed 9 bases, with 13 bases lying between them. The V gene's germline CDR1 is KGHDR and CDR2 SFDVKD. CDR3: CATSDWTQGAEQFF. The CDR3 DNA follows: TGTGCCACCAGTGATTGGACACAGGGCGCTGAGCAGTTCTTC.

This clonotype has ten or more counts. The chain combines TRBV29-1 with TRBJ1-2; 8 positions match TRBD1. V was clipped by 5 bases and J by 2 bases; unmatched bases: 4. Germline CDR1 and CDR2: SQVTM and ANQGSEA. This CDR3 has 13 residues. The CDR3 reads CSVRTGRNYGYTF. Written as DNA, the CDR3 is TGCAGCGTTCGGACAGGGCGCAACTATGGCTACACCTTC.

The sample holds a few counts of this clonotype. The chain is built from TRBV20-1 and TRBJ1-5; 7 bases align to TRBD1. CDR1 is DFQATT, CDR2 SNEGSKA, per germline (reference sequence). The V segment lost 5 bases and the J segment 4 bases; nucleotides outside the gene matches: 8. The CDR3 consists of 14 residues. DNA of the CDR3: TGCAGTGCTCTACAGGGGTCCATTAATCAGCCCCAGCATTTT. Its translation is CSALQGSINQPQHF.

Ten or more counts support this clonotype. The chain recombines TRBV28 with TRBJ2-1, with 8 bases lining up with TRBD2. CDR1 and CDR2 (germline): MDHEN, SYDVKM. Losses at the gene ends were 4 bases for V and 4 bases for J; bases not matched to a gene: 9. This CDR3 is built from 16 residues. CDR3 protein: CASSSPGLGGYNEQFF. DNA of the CDR3: TGTGCCAGCAGTTCCCCGGGACTAGGGGGATACAATGAGCAGTTCTTC.

In this sample, this clonotype turned up many times. V is TRBV6-5 and J is TRBJ2-1; maybe TRBD2 (6 bases). Germline CDR1 MNHEY, CDR2 SVGAGI. The length of the CDR3 is 13 residues. Between the trimmed V and J ends, which lost 6 bases and 4 bases, there was a span of 10 bases. CDR3 sequence (DNA): TGTGCCAGCAGACAGACTAGTTACAATGAGCAGTTCTTC. Protein product: CASRQTSYNEQFF.

The table lists this clonotype with a few counts. The chain couples TRBV24-1 to TRBJ1-5; maybe TRBD1 (5 bases). Between the trimmed V and J ends, which lost 3 bases and 1 base, there was a span of 15 bases. The CDR3 has 17 residues. The germline V gene encodes CDR1 KGHDR and CDR2 SFDVKD. This CDR3 is CATSDPWGSRSNQPQHF. The CDR3 DNA reads TGTGCCACCAGTGATCCGTGGGGGAGTAGAAGCAATCAGCCCCAGCATTTT.

This clonotype was seen many times. This rearrangement joins TRBV29-1 to TRBJ1-1; 10 bases fit TRBD1. Germline trimming cut 3 bases from V and 0 bases from J; bases unmatched to any gene: 1. The germline CDR1 and CDR2 sequences are SQVTM and ANQGSEA. This CDR3 is built from 14 residues. The chain's CDR3 is CSVEGQGMNTEAFF. The CDR3 bases are TGCAGCGTTGAGGGACAGGGGATGAACACTGAAGCTTTCTTT.

V and J are TRBV10-3 and TRBJ2-7; 9 bases line up with TRBD1. CDR1 is ENHRY, CDR2 SYGVKD, per germline. The CDR3 is 13 amino acids. The V and J ends lost 6 bases and 2 bases, in that order; junction bases with no gene match: 2. The CDR3 nucleotides are TGTGCCATCAGGGGGACAGGGACCTACGAGCAGTACTTC. Protein sequence: CAIRGTGTYEQYF.

This clonotype was seen at least ten times. V and J are TRBV29-1 and TRBJ2-1; possibly TRBD2 for D (6 bases). Trimming cost V 7 bases and J 2 bases, with 15 bases left between them. CDR3 length: 14 residues. The germline gives CDR1 SQVTM, CDR2 ANQGSEA. The CDR3 loop is CSAVRGGAYNEQFF. CDR3 in DNA: TGCAGCGCCGTGCGTGGCGGGGCCTACAATGAGCAGTTCTTC.

This clonotype occurred many times. CDR3 in amino acids: CASSIGGPTYEQYF. CDR3 bases: TGCGCCAGCAGTATCGGAGGGCCTACCTACGAGCAGTACTTC. The chain employs TRBV5-1 and TRBJ2-7; weak D call: TRBD2 (6 bases). CDR1 and CDR2 from the germline V gene are SGHRS and YFSETQ. The CDR3 loop spans 14 amino acids. V shed 5 bases and J shed 2 bases, with 14 bases lying between them. The entire variable domain, with the rest obtained from reference TRBV5-1 and TRBJ2-7, is as follows: KAGVTQTPRYLIKTRGQQVTLSCSPISGHRSVSWYQQTPGQGLQFLFEYFSETQRNKGNFPGRFSGRQFSNSRSEMNVSTLELGDSALYLCASSIGGPTYEQYFGPGTRLTVT.

This sequence joins TRBV10-3 and TRBJ1-1, with D uncertain. This CDR3 region has 14 residues. Trimming pared 4 bases from V and 5 bases from J, leaving 14 bases between. Germline loops: CDR1 ENHRY, CDR2 SYGVKD. DNA for the CDR3: TGTGCCATCAGTGGAGATAACTCTCGGACTGAAGCTTTCTTT. Translated, it gives CAISGDNSRTEAFF.

This clonotype was counted many times. The chain is built from TRBV29-1 and TRBJ1-4, with D tentatively TRBD1 (5 bases). Trimming left V 2 bases short and J 8 bases short, with 12 bases between. The CDR3 loop spans 13 amino acids. Germline CDR1 SQVTM, CDR2 ANQGSEA. The CDR3 DNA follows: TGCAGCGTTGAACTGGGGGGGTCAGAAAAACTGTTTTTT. This translates into CSVELGGSEKLFF.

This clonotype occurred a few times. A much more abundant neighbour one base away suggests this may be a read error. The chain links TRBV12-3 or TRBV12-4 to TRBJ2-3; 8 bases line up with TRBD1. This CDR3 spans 14 amino acids. V lost 6 bases to trimming and J lost 5 bases; unmatched junction nucleotides: 7. CDR3 coding DNA: TGTGCCAGCAGCACGGGACAGGTGGTAGATACGCAGTATTTT. It encodes CASSTGQVVDTQYF.

The rearrangement links TRBV7-8 to TRBJ1-1; 8 positions match TRBD1. The CDR3 totals 15 residues. Germline assignment: CDR1 SGHVS and CDR2 FQNEAQ. Trimming cost V 5 bases and J 6 bases; bases outside gene matches: 11. The CDR3 nucleotides read TGTGCCAGCAGCGACCTACGACAGGGGATGGCTGAAGCTTTCTTT. Its translation: CASSDLRQGMAEAFF.

The chain uses TRBV29-1 and TRBJ2-1; 14 bases match TRBD2. Germline values: CDR1 SQVTM, CDR2 ANQGSEA. With 3 bases clipped from V and 8 bases from J, the junction kept 9 bases outside the gene matches. CDR3 length: 16 residues. CDR3 coding DNA: TGCAGCGTTGAGGGGACTAGCGGGGGACTAAGGGATGAGCAGTTCTTC. It yields the protein CSVEGTSGGLRDEQFF.

Many counts were recorded for this clonotype. The gene calls are TRBV29-1 and TRBJ2-6; no reliable D call. The V gene lost 4 bases and the J gene lost 1 base, with 11 bases spanning the gap. Germline V lookup: CDR1 SQVTM, CDR2 ANQGSEA. There are 15 residues in the CDR3. The CDR3 DNA sequence: TGCAGCGTTGCTGGTGATCGGTCTGGGGCCAACGTCCTGACTTTC. Its translation: CSVAGDRSGANVLTF. Full variable domain (missing parts from reference TRBV29-1 and TRBJ2-6): SAVISQKPSRDICQRGTSLTIQCQVDSQVTMMFWYRQQPGQSLTLIATANQGSEATYESGFVIDKFPISRPNLTFSTLTVSNMSPEDSSIYLCSVAGDRSGANVLTFGAGSRLTVL.

This clonotype has at least ten counts. The J gene is TRBJ1-1, the V gene TRBV29-1, with a weak D call TRBD1 (5 bases). CDR3 size: 11 residues. The germline V and J ends were trimmed by 4 bases and 3 bases, with 6 bases remaining between them. CDR1 is SQVTM and CDR2 is ANQGSEA in the germline V gene. The CDR3 DNA reads as TGCAGCGTTGCAGGGTACACTGAAGCTTTCTTT. This sequence encodes CSVAGYTEAFF.

This clonotype was found many times. This chain joins TRBV4-2 and TRBJ1-3; weak D call: TRBD1 (6 bases). The length of the CDR3 is 17 residues. CDR1 is LGHNA, CDR2 YNFKEQ, per germline. The V and J ends lost 5 bases and 0 bases respectively, with 17 bases between them. The CDR3 reads CASSEGGGRGSGNTIYF. The DNA of the CDR3 is TGTGCCAGCAGCGAAGGTGGAGGCAGGGGCTCTGGAAACACCATATATTTT.

This clonotype was counted between two and nine times. CDR3 sequence: CASSIGTANSGNTIYF. CDR3 bases: TGTGCCAGCAGCATCGGGACAGCAAACTCTGGAAACACCATATATTTT. The chain couples TRBV5-4 to TRBJ1-3; 7 bases line up with TRBD1. The ends lost 4 bases at V and 0 bases at J; junction bases unmatched: 7. From germline, CDR1 is SGHNT and CDR2 YYREEE (reference sequence). The CDR3 totals 16 residues.